These 15 T cell receptor beta chains originate from one sample sequenced in a study of T cell responses to AZD1222 COVID-19 vaccine. TCRdb's table, derived via immunoSEQ multiplex PCR, lists solely in-frame clones and lacks some. The table includes approximately 180,000 clones, approximately 94% detected once. The sample consisted of peripheral blood, taken on day 0 of AZD1222 vaccination. The receptors stem from an adult in good health.

The chain carries TRBV19 and TRBJ1-3; TRBD1 might be the D (6 bases). The length of the CDR3 is 17 residues. Germline V gives CDR1 LNHDA, CDR2 SQIVND (reference sequence). Trimming pared 3 bases from V and 0 bases from J, leaving 15 bases between. DNA for the CDR3: TGTGCCAGTAGTATTATAGGCAGGGGCGCCTCTGGAAACACCATATATTTT. Its translation: CASSIIGRGASGNTIYF.

The chain uses TRBV12-3 or TRBV12-4 and TRBJ2-7; D unclear. V was cut by 5 bases and J by 2 bases, with 4 bases left in between. This CDR3 region has 11 residues. CDR3 DNA sequence: TGTGCCAGCAGTGTGACCTACGAGCAGTACTTC. This gives the protein CASSVTYEQYF.

The V call is TRBV27, the J call TRBJ2-7; tentative D call: TRBD2 (5 bases). This CDR3 is 16 amino acids long. Trimming took 4 bases from V and 0 from J, leaving 16 bases between them. From germline, CDR1 is MNHEY and CDR2 SMNVEV (reference sequence). The CDR3: CASSSRWRASSYEQYF. The CDR3 bases are TGTGCCAGCAGTTCCCGCTGGCGGGCATCCTCCTACGAGCAGTACTTC.

V usage is TRBV12-3 or TRBV12-4 and J usage is TRBJ2-1, with TRBD1 matching 8 bases. Unmatched junction bases numbered 0, after V lost 4 bases and J lost 10 bases. The CDR3 loop spans 11 amino acids. The CDR3 here is CASSWDREQFF. DNA for the CDR3: TGTGCCAGCAGTTGGGACAGGGAGCAGTTCTTC.

This clone has more than one count but fewer than ten. The chain's CDR3 is CASSGGGRASEAFF. The CDR3 DNA reads TGTGCCAGCAGCGGGGGTGGCAGGGCTTCTGAAGCTTTCTTT. The V gene is TRBV5-5, the J gene TRBJ1-1; weak D call: TRBD1 (5 bases). CDR3 length: 14 amino acids. Trimming removed 4 bases at V and 6 bases at J, with 16 bases between. The germline CDR1 and CDR2 sequences are SGHKS and YYEKEE (reference sequence).

This clone was seen a single time. V is TRBV12-5 and J is TRBJ2-1; D gene unclear. The V and J ends lost 2 bases and 6 bases respectively, with 8 bases between them. CDR1 LGHNT and CDR2 FRNRAP come from the germline V gene. The CDR3 runs 13 residues. In nucleotides, the CDR3 is TGTGCTAGTGGTTTGCCCAACGCCAATGAGCAGTTCTTC. Protein sequence: CASGLPNANEQFF. The full variable domain, completed using reference TRBV12-5 and TRBJ2-1, is DARVTQTPRHKVTEMGQEVTMRCQPILGHNTVFWYRQTMMQGLELLAYFRNRAPLDDSGMPKDRFSAEMPDATLATLKIQPSEPRDSAVYFCASGLPNANEQFFGPGTRLTVL.

The chain employs TRBV5-4 and TRBJ2-2; possible D gene TRBD2, 6 bases. The V and J ends lost 4 bases and 2 bases respectively, with 9 bases between them. The CDR3 covers 14 residues. Germline assignment: CDR1 SGHNT and CDR2 YYREEE (reference sequence). As DNA, the CDR3 is TGTGCCAGCAGCAGGGACTCCAACACCGGGGAGCTGTTTTTT. It specifies CASSRDSNTGELFF.

V and J are TRBV3-1 (or the pseudogene TRBV3-2) and TRBJ1-3; possible D gene TRBD1, 5 bases. This CDR3 has 18 residues. The germline V and J ends were trimmed by 2 bases and 1 base, with 18 bases remaining between them. Germline V gene lookup returns CDR1 LGHDT and CDR2 YNNKEL (reference sequence). CDR3 DNA sequence: TGTGCCAGCAGCCAATTTGATGCAGGGCGAGTATCTGGAAACACCATATATTTT. Protein sequence: CASSQFDAGRVSGNTIYF.

The chain is built from TRBV3-1 (or the pseudogene TRBV3-2) and TRBJ1-3, with unresolved D. The CDR3 runs 13 residues. In germline, CDR1 is LGHDT, CDR2 YNNKEL (reference sequence). The V end was cut by 1 base, the J end by 4 bases, with 5 bases between. This chain's CDR3 is CASSQGAGNTIYF. The DNA for the CDR3 is TGTGCCAGCAGCCAAGGGGCAGGAAACACCATATATTTT.

The chain links TRBV7-2 to TRBJ2-2; D possibly corresponds to TRBD1 (6 bases). The CDR3 is 16 residues long. Germline V gene sequence: CDR1 SGHTA, CDR2 FQGNSA. V gave up 0 bases and J gave up 0 bases, with 8 bases separating them. As DNA, the CDR3 is TGTGCCAGCAGCTTAGCCCAGGGGCCGAACACCGGGGAGCTGTTTTTT. The encoded protein is CASSLAQGPNTGELFF.

The V and J genes are TRBV19 and TRBJ2-1; TRBD1 agrees at 10 bases. The V gene's germline CDR1 is LNHDA and CDR2 SQIVND (reference sequence). There are 15 residues in the CDR3. The ends lost 5 bases at V and 2 bases at J; junction bases unmatched: 3. CDR3 nucleotides: TGTGCCAGTAGTGACAGGGGGCTCACCTACAATGAGCAGTTCTTC. Protein product: CASSDRGLTYNEQFF. Complete variable domain (other parts from reference TRBV19 and TRBJ2-1): DGGITQSPKYLFRKEGQNVTLSCEQNLNHDAMYWYRQDPGQGLRLIYYSQIVNDFQKGDIAEGYSVSREKKESFPLTVTSAQKNPTAFYLCASSDRGLTYNEQFFGPGTRLTVL.

This chain links TRBV11-2 with TRBJ1-5; D call uncertain. This CDR3 comprises 15 residues. With 2 bases removed from V and 0 bases from J, the gap between germline ends came to 8 bases. The V gene's germline CDR1 is SGHAT and CDR2 FQNNGV. The CDR3 nucleotides read TGTGCCAGCAGCTTAAATCGGTATAGCAATCAGCCCCAGCATTTT. Encoded protein: CASSLNRYSNQPQHF.

The chain carries TRBV6-1 and TRBJ1-2; D remains unclear. Trimming pared 1 base from V and 8 bases from J, leaving 11 bases between. In germline, CDR1 is MNHNS, CDR2 SASEGT. The CDR3 has 13 residues. The CDR3 reads CASSEGGIIGYTF. The CDR3, as DNA: TGTGCCAGCAGTGAAGGTGGCATAATCGGCTACACCTTC.

J is TRBJ2-3 and V is TRBV7-2, with TRBD2 matching 9 bases. The trim removed 1 base at V and 3 bases at J, leaving 2 bases unmatched. CDR1 and CDR2 from the germline V gene are SGHTA and FQGNSA. This CDR3 is built from 15 residues. CDR3 in amino acids: CASSLGAGGTDTQYF. In DNA form, the CDR3 reads TGTGCCAGCAGCTTAGGGGCGGGAGGGACAGATACGCAGTATTTT.

This rearrangement joins TRBV19 to TRBJ1-3, with 7 positions matching TRBD1. Trimming cost V 2 bases and J 0 bases; bases outside gene matches: 7. CDR3 length: 17 residues. Germline CDR1 and CDR2: LNHDA and SQIVND (reference sequence). Written as DNA, the CDR3 is TGTGCCAGTAGTATAAGGGGACAGCGGAGCTCTGGAAACACCATATATTTT. Protein sequence: CASSIRGQRSSGNTIYF.